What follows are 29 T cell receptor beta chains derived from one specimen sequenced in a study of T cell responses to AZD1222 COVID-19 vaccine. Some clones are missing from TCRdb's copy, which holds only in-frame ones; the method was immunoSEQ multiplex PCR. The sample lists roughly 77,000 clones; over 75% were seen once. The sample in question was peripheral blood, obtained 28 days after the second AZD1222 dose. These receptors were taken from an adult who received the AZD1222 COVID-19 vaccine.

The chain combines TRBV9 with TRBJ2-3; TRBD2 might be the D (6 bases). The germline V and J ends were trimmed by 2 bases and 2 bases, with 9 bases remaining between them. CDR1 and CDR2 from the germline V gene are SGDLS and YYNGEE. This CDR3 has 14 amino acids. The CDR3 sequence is CASSVGTFTDTQYF. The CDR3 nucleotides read TGTGCCAGCAGCGTCGGGACTTTCACAGATACGCAGTATTTT.

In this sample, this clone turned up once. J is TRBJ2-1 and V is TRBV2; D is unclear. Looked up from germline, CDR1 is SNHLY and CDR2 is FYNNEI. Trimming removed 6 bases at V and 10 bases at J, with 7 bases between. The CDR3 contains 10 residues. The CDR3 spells CASSSREQFF. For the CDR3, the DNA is TGTGCCAGCAGCAGCCGGGAGCAGTTCTTC.

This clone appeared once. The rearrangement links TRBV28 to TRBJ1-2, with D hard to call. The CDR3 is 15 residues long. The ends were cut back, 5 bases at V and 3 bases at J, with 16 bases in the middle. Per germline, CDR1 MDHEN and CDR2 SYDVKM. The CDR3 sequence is CASSVVDARDYGYTF. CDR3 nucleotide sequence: TGTGCCAGCAGTGTTGTTGATGCTCGTGACTATGGCTACACCTTC.

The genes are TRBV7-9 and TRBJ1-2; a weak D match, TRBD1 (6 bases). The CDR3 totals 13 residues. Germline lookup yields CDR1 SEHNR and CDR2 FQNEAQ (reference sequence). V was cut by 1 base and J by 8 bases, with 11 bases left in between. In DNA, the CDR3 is TGTGCCAGCAGCTTAGGGACAGCGAGGGGCTACACCTTC. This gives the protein CASSLGTARGYTF.

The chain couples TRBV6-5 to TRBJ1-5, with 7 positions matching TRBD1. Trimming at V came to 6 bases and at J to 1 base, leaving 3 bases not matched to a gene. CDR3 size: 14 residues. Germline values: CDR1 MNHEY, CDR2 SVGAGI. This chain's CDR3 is CASRQGGSNQPQHF. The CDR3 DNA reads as TGTGCCAGCAGGCAGGGGGGCAGCAATCAGCCCCAGCATTTT.

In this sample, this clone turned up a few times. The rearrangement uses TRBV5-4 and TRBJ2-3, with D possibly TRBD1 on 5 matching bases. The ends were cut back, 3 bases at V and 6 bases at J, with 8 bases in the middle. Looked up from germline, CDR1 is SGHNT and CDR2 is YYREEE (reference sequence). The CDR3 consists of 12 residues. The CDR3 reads CASSWGEDTQYF. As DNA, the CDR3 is TGTGCCAGCAGCTGGGGCGAGGATACGCAGTATTTT.

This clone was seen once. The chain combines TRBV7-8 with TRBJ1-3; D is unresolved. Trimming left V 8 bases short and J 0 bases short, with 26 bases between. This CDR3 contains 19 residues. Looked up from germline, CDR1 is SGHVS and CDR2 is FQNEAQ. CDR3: CASSEGGGGSDYSGNTIYF. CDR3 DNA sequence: TGTGCCAGCTCTGAGGGAGGTGGAGGGAGCGACTACTCTGGAAACACCATATATTTT.

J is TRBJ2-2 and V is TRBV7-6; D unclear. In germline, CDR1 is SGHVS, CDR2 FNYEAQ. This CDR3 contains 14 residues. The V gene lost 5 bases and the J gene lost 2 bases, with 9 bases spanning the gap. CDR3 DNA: TGTGCCAGCAGCAACGGCGGAAACACCGGGGAGCTGTTTTTT. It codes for CASSNGGNTGELFF.

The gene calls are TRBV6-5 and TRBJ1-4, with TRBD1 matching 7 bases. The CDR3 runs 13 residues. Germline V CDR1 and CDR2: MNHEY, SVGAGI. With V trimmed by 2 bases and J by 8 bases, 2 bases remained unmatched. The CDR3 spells CASSYAGGEKLFF. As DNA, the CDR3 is TGTGCCAGCAGTTACGCAGGGGGGGAAAAACTGTTTTTT.

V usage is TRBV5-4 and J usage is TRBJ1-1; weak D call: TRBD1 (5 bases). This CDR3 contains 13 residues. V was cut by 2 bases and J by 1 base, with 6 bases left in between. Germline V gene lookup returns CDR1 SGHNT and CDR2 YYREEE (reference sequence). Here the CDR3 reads CASSLTGNTEAFF. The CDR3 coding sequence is TGTGCCAGCAGCTTAACAGGGAACACTGAAGCTTTCTTT.

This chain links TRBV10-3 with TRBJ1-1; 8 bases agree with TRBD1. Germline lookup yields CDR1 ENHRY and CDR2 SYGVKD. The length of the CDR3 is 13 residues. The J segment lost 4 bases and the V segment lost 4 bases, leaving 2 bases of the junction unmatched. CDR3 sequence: CAISGQGRTEAFF. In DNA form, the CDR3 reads TGTGCCATCAGTGGACAGGGGCGCACTGAAGCTTTCTTT.

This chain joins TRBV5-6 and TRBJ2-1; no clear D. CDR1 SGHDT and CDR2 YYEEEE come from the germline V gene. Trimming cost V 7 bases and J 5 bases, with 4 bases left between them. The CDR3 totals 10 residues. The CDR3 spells CASGNNEQFF. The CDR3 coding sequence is TGTGCCAGCGGTAACAATGAGCAGTTCTTC.

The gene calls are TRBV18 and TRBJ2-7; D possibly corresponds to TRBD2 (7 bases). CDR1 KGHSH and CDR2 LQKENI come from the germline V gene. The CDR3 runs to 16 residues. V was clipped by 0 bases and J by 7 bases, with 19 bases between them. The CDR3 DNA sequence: TGTGCCAGCTCACCACCGGGGGGGCAGATGGTACGTGAGCAGTACTTC. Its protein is CASSPPGGQMVREQYF.

CDR3 amino acids: CASSASGRGTDTQYF. The CDR3 DNA is TGCGCCAGCAGCGCTAGCGGGAGAGGCACAGATACGCAGTATTTT. The rearrangement uses TRBV4-3 and TRBJ2-3; 10 bases line up with TRBD2. The CDR3 is 15 amino acids. Looked up from germline, CDR1 is LGHNA and CDR2 is YSLEER. J gave up 1 base and V 5 bases, and 3 bases lay outside the gene matches.

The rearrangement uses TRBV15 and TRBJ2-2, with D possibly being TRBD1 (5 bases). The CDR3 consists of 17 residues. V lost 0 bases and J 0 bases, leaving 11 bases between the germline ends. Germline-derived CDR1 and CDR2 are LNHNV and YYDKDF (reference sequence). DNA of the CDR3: TGTGCCACCAGCAGAGATCAGGAGACAGCGAACACCGGGGAGCTGTTTTTT. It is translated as CATSRDQETANTGELFF.

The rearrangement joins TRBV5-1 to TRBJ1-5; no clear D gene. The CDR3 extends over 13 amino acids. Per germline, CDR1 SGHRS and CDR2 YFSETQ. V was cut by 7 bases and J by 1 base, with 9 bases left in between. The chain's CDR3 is CASPEKSNQPQHF. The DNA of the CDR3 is TGCGCCAGCCCGGAGAAAAGCAATCAGCCCCAGCATTTT.

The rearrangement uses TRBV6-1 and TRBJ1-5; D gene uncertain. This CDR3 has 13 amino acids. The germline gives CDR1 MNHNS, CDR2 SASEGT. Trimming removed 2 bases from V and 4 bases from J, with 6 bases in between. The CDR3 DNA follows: TGTGCCAGCAGTGAACGGGGTAATCAGCCCCAGCATTTT. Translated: CASSERGNQPQHF.

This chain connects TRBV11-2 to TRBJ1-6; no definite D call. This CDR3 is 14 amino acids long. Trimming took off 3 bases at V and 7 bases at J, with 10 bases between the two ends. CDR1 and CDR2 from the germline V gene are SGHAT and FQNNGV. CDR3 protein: CASSFLDGNSPLHF. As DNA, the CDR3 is TGTGCCAGCAGCTTTTTGGATGGAAATTCACCCCTCCACTTT.

The CDR3: CASIPGDTGELFF. The CDR3 nucleotides read TGTGCCAGCATCCCAGGGGATACCGGGGAGCTGTTTTTT. The chain couples TRBV12-3 or TRBV12-4 to TRBJ2-2; D possibly corresponds to TRBD1 (6 bases). The V end lost 7 bases, the J end lost 5 bases, and 11 bases lay between the germline ends. The CDR3 totals 13 residues.

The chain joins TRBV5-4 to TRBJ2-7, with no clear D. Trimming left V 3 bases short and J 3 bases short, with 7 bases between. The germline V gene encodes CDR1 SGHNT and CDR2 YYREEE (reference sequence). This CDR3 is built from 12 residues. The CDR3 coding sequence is TGTGCCAGCAGCTCCGGGCGCTACGAGCAGTACTTC. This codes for CASSSGRYEQYF.

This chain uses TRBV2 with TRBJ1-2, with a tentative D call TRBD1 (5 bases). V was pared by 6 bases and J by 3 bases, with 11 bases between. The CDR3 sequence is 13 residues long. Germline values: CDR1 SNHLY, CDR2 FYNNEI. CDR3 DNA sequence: TGTGCCAGCAGGGGACTTAGGGACTATGGCTACACCTTC. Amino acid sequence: CASRGLRDYGYTF.

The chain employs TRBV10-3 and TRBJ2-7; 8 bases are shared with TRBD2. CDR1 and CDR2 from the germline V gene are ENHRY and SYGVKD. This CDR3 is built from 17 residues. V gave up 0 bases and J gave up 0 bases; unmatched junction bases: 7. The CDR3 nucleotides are TGTGCCATCAGTGAGTCGAGGATGCGGGGGGCCTCCTACGAGCAGTACTTC. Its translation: CAISESRMRGASYEQYF.

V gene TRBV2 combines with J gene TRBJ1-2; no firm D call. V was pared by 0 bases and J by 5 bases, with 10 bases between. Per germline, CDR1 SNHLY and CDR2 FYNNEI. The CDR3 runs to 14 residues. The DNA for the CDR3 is TGTGCCAGCAGTGAAGCAACAGCCGGGTATGGCTACACCTTC. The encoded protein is CASSEATAGYGYTF. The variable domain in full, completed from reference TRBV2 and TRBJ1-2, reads EPEVTQTPSHQVTQMGQEVILRCVPISNHLYFYWYRQILGQKVEFLVSFYNNEISEKSEIFDDQFSVERPDGSNFTLKIRSTKLEDSAMYFCASSEATAGYGYTFGSGTRLTVV.

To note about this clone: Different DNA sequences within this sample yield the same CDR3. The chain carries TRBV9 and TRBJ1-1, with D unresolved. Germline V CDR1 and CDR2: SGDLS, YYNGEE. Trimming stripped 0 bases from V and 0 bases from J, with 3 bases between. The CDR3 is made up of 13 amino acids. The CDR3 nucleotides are TGTGCCAGCAGCGTAGGTATGAACACTGAAGCTTTCTTT. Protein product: CASSVGMNTEAFF.

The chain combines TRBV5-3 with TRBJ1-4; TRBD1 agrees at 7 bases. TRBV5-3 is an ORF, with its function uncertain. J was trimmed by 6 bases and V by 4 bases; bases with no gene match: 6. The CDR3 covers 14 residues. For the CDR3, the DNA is TGTGCCAGAAGCCTGAGACAGGGACATGAAAAACTGTTTTTT. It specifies CARSLRQGHEKLFF.

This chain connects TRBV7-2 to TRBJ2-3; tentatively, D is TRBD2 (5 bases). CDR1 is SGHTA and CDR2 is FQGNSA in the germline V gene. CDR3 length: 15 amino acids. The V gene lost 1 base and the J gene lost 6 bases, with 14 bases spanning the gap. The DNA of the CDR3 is TGTGCCAGCAGCTTAGGCGGAGGTTCGATCGATACGCAGTATTTT. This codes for CASSLGGGSIDTQYF.

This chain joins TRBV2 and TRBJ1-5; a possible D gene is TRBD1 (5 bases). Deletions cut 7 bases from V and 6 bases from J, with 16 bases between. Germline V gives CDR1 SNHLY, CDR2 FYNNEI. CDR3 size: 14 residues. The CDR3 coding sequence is TGTGCCAGCAATCGAGAGGGGCTGGGTCAGCCCCAGCATTTT. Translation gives CASNREGLGQPQHF.

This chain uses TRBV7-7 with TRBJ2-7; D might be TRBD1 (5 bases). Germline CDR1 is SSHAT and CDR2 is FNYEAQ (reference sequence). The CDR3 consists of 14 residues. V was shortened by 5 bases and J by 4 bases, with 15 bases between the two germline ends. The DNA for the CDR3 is TGTGCCAGCAGCCCCCTTACAGGTAGTTACGAGCAGTACTTC. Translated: CASSPLTGSYEQYF.

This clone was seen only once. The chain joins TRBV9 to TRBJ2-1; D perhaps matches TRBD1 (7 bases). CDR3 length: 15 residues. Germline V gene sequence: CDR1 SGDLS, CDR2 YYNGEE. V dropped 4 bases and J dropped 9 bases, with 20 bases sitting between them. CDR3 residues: CASSPGGPGFTEQFF. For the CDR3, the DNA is TGTGCCAGCAGCCCAGGGGGGCCAGGGTTCACTGAGCAGTTCTTC. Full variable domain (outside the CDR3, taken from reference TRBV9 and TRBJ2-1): DSGVTQTPKHLITATGQRVTLRCSPRSGDLSVYWYQQSLDQGLQFLIQYYNGEERAKGNILERFSAQQFPDLHSELNLSSLELGDSALYFCASSPGGPGFTEQFFGPGTRLTVL.